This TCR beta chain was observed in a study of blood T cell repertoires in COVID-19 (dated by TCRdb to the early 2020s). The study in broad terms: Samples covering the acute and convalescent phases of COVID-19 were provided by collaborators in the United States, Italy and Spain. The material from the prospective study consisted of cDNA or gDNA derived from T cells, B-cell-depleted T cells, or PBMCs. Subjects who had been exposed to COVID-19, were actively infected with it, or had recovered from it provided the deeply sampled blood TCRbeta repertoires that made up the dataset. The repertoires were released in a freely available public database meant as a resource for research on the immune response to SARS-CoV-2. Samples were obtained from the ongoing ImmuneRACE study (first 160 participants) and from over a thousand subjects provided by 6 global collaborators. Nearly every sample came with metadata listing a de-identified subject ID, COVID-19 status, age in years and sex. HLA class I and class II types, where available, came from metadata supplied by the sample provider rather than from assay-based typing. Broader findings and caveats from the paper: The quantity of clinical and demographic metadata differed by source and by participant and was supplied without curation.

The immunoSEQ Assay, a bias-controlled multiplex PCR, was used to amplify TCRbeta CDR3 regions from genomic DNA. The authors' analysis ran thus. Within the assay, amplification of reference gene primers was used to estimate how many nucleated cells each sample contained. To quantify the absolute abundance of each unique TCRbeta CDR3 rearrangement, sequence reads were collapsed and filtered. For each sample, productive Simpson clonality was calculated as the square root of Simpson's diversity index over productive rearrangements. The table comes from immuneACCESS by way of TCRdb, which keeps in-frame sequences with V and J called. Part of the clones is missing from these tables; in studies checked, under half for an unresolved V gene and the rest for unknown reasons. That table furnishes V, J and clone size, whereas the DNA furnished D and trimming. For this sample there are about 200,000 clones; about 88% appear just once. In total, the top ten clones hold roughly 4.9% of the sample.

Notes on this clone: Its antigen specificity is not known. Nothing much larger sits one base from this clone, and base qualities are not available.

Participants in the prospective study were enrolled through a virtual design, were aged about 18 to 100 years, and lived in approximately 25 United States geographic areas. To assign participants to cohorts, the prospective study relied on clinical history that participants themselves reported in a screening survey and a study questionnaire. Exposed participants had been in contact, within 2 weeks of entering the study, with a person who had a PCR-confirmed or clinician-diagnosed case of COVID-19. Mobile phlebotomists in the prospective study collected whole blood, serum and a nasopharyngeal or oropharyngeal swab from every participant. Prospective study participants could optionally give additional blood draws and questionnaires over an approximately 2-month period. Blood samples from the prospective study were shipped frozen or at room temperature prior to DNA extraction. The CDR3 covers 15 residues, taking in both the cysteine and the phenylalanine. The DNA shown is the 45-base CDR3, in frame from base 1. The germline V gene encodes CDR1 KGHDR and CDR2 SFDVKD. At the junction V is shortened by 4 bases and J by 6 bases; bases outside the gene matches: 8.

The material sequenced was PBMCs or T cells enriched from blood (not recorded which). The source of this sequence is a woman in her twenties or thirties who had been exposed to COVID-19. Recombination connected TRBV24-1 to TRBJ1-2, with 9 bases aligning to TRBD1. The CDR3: CATSEPGTGRDGYTF. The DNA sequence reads TGTGCCACCAGTGAGCCCGGGACAGGGAGGGATGGCTACACCTTC.